This T cell receptor (beta chain) is drawn from a study of siplizumab effects on memory and regulatory T cells (dated by TCRdb to 2018 to 2020). Some background on the complete study: The study examined how the anti-CD2 antibody siplizumab affects alloreactive T-cell subsets in allogeneic mixed lymphocyte reactions built from human PBMCs. Broad study findings and their caveats: Roughly 75-95% of proliferating CD4+ or CD8+ clones could not be assigned a naive or memory phenotype. Greater diversity appeared to be present in unstimulated naive T cells than in memory T cells, and a substantial contribution to the alloresponse seemed to be made by naive cells. Because sequences at frequencies below about 10^-5 were poorly captured, only a minor fraction of alloreactive clones could be mapped back to unstimulated subsets. The cumulative frequency of alloreactive sequences traceable to unstimulated CD4+ memory T cells was significantly reduced by siplizumab. In reactions with siplizumab, an average of about 62% of mappable alloreactive CD4+ clones were Treg-derived, compared with 25% to 30% in control reactions. Whether proliferating Tregs from siplizumab cultures were suppressive was not functionally confirmed.

The library was built by means of the immunoSEQ multiplex PCR assay. About 10^5 TCR templates per sample were assayed on the deep sequencing platform. Genomic DNA extracted from sorted T cells was used for TCRbeta CDR3 sequencing. In the original analysis: Clonal analysis of TCRbeta CDR3 data was done in the R programming language. Alloreactive CD4+ and CD8+ clones were defined by comparing unstimulated samples with post-reaction CFSE-low samples. Alloreactive CD4+ clones were assigned to regulatory or non-regulatory origin by matching sequences to sorted unstimulated Treg and non-Treg repertoires. Imported from immuneACCESS, the table was reduced by TCRdb to in-frame sequences with V and J called. These copies leave out some clones; in studies compared against another copy, an unresolved V gene accounts for under half, and the cause of the remainder is not known. V and J calls plus clone size are reproduced from that table; the DNA served to infer D and trimming. For this sample there are 90,000 to 110,000 clones; 92% appear just once. The top ten clones comprise under 0.75% of the sample.

The CDR3 has 15 amino acids, counting the end cysteine and phenylalanine. The sequence is cut down to CDR3 DNA, 45 bases in frame from base 1. Trimming takes 5 bases from V and 3 bases from J, and the germline ends sit 14 bases apart. CDR1 is given as LNHDA and CDR2 as SQIVND, both from the germline V gene (reference sequence). Sorted unstimulated T cells and proliferating T cells recovered from mixed lymphocyte reactions were subjected to TCRbeta CDR3 sequencing. Fresh whole blood from around 11 HLA-typed healthy donors was used to isolate PBMCs. Unstimulated CD4+ regulatory T cells were FACS-sorted to map the origin of alloreactive clones. About this clone itself: This clone's antigen is unknown. No much larger clone exists at a distance of one base, and base qualities are not known.

This sequence uses TRBV19 and TRBJ2-1; the best D guess is TRBD2, with 6 bases matching. Sequencing was performed on Tregs sorted from blood. The sequence was collected from a human donor in good health. The base sequence is TGTGCCAGTAGTTCCCCCGGGACTGGCTACAATGAGCAGTTCTTC. Translated, this gives CASSSPGTGYNEQFF. Reference TRBV19 and TRBJ2-1 genes cover what lies past the CDR3, so the full variable domain is DGGITQSPKYLFRKEGQNVTLSCEQNLNHDAMYWYRQDPGQGLRLIYYSQIVNDFQKGDIAEGYSVSREKKESFPLTVTSAQKNPTAFYLCASSSPGTGYNEQFFGPGTRLTVL.